This TCR beta chain was retrieved from a study of graft-versus-host responses after intestinal transplantation. For the study at large: Each patient got anti-thymocyte globulin induction, then tacrolimus and steroids for about 3 years.

General study points: Maximum circulating GvH clone levels tracked with early post-transplant HvG decreases. Detection of GvH clones occurred in recipient marrow, and some had their first appearance in ileum or blood.

Germline lookup yields CDR1 SNHLY and CDR2 FYNNEI. V was clipped by 7 bases and J by 0 bases, with 10 bases between them. The CDR3 spans 14 residues. Generated by immunoSEQ multiplex PCR, the TCRdb table keeps only in-frame clones and is missing some. The profile covers 85,000 to 110,000 clones, with over 85% appearing a single time and more than 0.95% taken by the ten largest. Remarks on this clone: Its antigen is unknown.

The receptor's source is a human donor who received an intestinal transplant. The chain couples TRBV2 to TRBJ2-1; D perhaps matches TRBD2 (5 bases). Specimen: unstimulated CD8+ T cells sorted from spleen or lymph node cells, collected before intestinal transplant. CDR3 protein: CASKEVGSYNEQFF. The DNA of the CDR3 is TGTGCCAGCAAGGAGGTCGGCTCCTACAATGAGCAGTTCTTC.